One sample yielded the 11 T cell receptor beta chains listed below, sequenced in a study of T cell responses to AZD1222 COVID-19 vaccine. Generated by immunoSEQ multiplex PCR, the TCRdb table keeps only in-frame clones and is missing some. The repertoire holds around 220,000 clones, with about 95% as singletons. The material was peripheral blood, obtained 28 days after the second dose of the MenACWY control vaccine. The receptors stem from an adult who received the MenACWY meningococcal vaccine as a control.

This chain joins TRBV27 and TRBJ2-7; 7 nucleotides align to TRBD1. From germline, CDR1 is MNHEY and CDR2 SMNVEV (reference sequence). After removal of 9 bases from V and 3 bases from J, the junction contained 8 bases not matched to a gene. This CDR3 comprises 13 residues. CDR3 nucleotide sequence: TGTGCCAGTTCCGAAGGGGGCGGCTACGAGCAGTACTTC. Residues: CASSEGGGYEQYF.

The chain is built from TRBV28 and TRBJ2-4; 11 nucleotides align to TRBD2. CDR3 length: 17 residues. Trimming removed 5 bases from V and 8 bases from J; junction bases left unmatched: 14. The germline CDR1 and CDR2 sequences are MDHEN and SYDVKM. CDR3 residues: CASSRTTLAGDIDIQYF. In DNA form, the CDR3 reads TGTGCCAGCAGTCGGACAACACTAGCGGGAGATATCGACATTCAGTACTTC.

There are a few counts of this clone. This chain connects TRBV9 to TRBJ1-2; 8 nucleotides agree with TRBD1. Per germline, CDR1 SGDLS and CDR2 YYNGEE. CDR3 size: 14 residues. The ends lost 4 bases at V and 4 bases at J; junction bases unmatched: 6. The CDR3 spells CASSPGGTFYGYTF. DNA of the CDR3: TGTGCCAGCAGCCCAGGGGGCACTTTCTATGGCTACACCTTC.

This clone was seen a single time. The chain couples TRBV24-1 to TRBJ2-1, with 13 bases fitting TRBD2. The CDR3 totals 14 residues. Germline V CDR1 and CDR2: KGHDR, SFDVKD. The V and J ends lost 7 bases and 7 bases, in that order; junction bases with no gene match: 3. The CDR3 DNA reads TGTGCCACCAGAACTAGCGGGGGGGCGAATGAGCAGTTCTTC. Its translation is CATRTSGGANEQFF.

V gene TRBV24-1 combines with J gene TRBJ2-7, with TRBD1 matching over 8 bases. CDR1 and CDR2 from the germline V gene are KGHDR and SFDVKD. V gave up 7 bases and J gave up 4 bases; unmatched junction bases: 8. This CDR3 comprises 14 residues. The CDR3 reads CATSPGTGIYEQYF. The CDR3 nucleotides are TGTGCCACCAGCCCCGGGACAGGAATTTACGAGCAGTACTTC.

The CDR3 region has the DNA TGTGCCAGCAGCTCCCACGGGGGGGCCGGGGAGCTGTTTTTT. Its translation: CASSSHGGAGELFF. The chain joins TRBV11-3 to TRBJ2-2, with 8 bases matching TRBD2. The CDR3 length is 14 residues. Per germline, CDR1 SGHNT and CDR2 YENEEA. The ends lost 4 bases at V and 6 bases at J; junction bases unmatched: 4.

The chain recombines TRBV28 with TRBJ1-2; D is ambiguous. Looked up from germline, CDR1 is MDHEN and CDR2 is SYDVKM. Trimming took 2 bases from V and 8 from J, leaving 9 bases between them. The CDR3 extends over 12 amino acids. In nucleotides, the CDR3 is TGTGCCAGCAGTTTACCCGGCGGGGGCTACACCTTC. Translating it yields CASSLPGGGYTF.

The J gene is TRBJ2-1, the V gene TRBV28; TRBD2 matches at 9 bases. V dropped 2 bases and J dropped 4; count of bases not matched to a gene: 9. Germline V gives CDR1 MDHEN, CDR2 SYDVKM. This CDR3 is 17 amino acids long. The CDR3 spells CASSLPLASGVYNEQFF. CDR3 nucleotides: TGTGCCAGCAGTTTACCCCTGGCTAGCGGGGTTTACAATGAGCAGTTCTTC.

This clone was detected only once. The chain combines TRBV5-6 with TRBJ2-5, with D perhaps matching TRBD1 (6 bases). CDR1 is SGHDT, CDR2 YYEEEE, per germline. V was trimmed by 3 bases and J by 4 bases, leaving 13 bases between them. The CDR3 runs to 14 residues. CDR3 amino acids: CASSYAQGVETQYF. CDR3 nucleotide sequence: TGTGCCAGCAGCTACGCACAGGGTGTAGAGACCCAGTACTTC.

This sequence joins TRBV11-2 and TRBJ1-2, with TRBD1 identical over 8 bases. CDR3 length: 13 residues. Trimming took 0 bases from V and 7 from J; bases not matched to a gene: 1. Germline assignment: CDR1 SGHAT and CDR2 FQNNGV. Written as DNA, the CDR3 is TGTGCCAGCAGCTTAGACAGGGGGCCTGGCTACACCTTC. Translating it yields CASSLDRGPGYTF.

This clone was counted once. In DNA, the CDR3 is TGTGCCAGCAGCGTAGAAAGGATTTCACCCCTCCACTTT. As protein: CASSVERISPLHF. The V and J genes are TRBV9 and TRBJ1-6; D is uncertain. Germline lookup yields CDR1 SGDLS and CDR2 YYNGEE. V lost 0 bases, J lost 9 bases, and 7 bases lay in between. The CDR3 runs to 13 residues.